The 32 T cell receptor beta chains reported below all come from one sample, sequenced in a study of regulatory T cells in long-lasting Graves disease. HTBI primers from iRepertoire and Arm-PCR of CDR3 regions yielded the TCR beta libraries. One entry per CDR3 protein results from TCRdb running MiXCR on the multiplex PCR reads. The sample carries 440,000 or so distinct CDR3 sequences, about a sixth recorded once. Stated time point: newly diagnosed GD, antithyroid drugs for less than 3 months. PBMC RNA was the source of the TCR library. The sample was also linked to a second study, of T cells in Graves' hyperthyroidism and ophthalmopathy.

The specimen comprised peripheral blood mononuclear cells (PBMCs), sampled at new diagnosis, from a patient treated with antithyroid drugs. Receptors originate from a woman aged 25 to 45 with Graves disease.

In its sample, this clonotype was seen many times. This chain links TRBV20-1 with TRBJ2-2; 7 nucleotides align to TRBD2. After removal of 0 bases from V and 3 bases from J, the junction contained 4 bases not matched to a gene. The CDR3 totals 15 residues. The germline CDR1 and CDR2 sequences are DFQATT and SNEGSKA (reference sequence). In DNA form, the CDR3 reads TGCAGTGCTAGAGATCCCCGGGAGGACACCGGGGAGCTGTTTTTT. Protein sequence: CSARDPREDTGELFF.

This clonotype showed up many times. The J gene is TRBJ1-1, the V gene TRBV7-2; the D gene is possibly TRBD1 (6 bases). The CDR3 sequence is 13 residues long. The germline CDR1 and CDR2 sequences are SGHTA and FQGNSA. Trimming removed 8 bases at V and 5 bases at J, with 15 bases between. The CDR3 coding sequence is TGTGCCAGCCTCCGGTTAGGGGGGACTGAAGCTTTCTTT. Its translation is CASLRLGGTEAFF. Full variable domain (remainder filled in from reference TRBV7-2 and TRBJ1-1): GAGVSQSPSNKVTEKGKDVELRCDPISGHTALYWYRQSLGQGLEFLIYFQGNSAPDKSGLPSDRFSAERTGGSVSTLTIQRTQQEDSAVYLCASLRLGGTEAFFGQGTRLTVV.

The chain uses TRBV12-3 or TRBV12-4 and TRBJ1-1; 7 positions agree with TRBD1. Trimming at V came to 6 bases and at J to 6 bases, leaving 7 bases not matched to a gene. The CDR3 consists of 13 residues. The CDR3, as DNA: TGTGCCAGCAGCGGACAGGTCATCCCTGAAGCTTTCTTT. Translated, it gives CASSGQVIPEAFF.

This clonotype occurred a few times. V and J are TRBV15 and TRBJ2-3, with 11 bases matching TRBD2. Trimming cost V 8 bases and J 2 bases; bases outside gene matches: 3. The CDR3 runs 14 residues. CDR1 and CDR2 from the germline V gene are LNHNV and YYDKDF (reference sequence). The chain's CDR3 is CATGGLADTDTQYF. DNA for the CDR3: TGTGCCACCGGGGGACTAGCGGACACAGATACGCAGTATTTT.

Of note for this clonotype: This may be a read error, as it is one base from a much larger clone. The chain employs TRBV5-5 and TRBJ2-5; the D is unclear. This CDR3 contains 14 residues. The germline CDR1 and CDR2 sequences are SGHKS and YYEKEE (reference sequence). CDR3 sequence (DNA): TGTGCCAGCAGCTTCTTCCGCTCCCAAGAGACCCAGTGCTTC. Translated: CASSFFRSQETQCF.

This clonotype was recorded many times. J is TRBJ2-3 and V is TRBV3-1, with 9 bases lining up with TRBD1. Germline V gives CDR1 LGHDT, CDR2 YNNKEL (reference sequence). CDR3 size: 17 residues. V shed 4 bases, J shed 3 bases, and the junction held 11 bases outside the gene matches. This chain's CDR3 is CASSLKYRGLGTDTQYF. CDR3 DNA: TGTGCCAGCAGCCTAAAATACAGGGGGCTAGGGACAGATACGCAGTATTTT.

This clonotype has more than one count but fewer than ten. The rearrangement uses TRBV14 and TRBJ2-1; no clear D. The CDR3 is made up of 13 amino acids. V lost 4 bases and J 9 bases, leaving 13 bases between the germline ends. Per the germline V gene, CDR1 is SGHDN and CDR2 is FVKESK. In nucleotides, the CDR3 is TGTGCCAGCAGCCTCGGCTTGGGCGGTGAGCAGTTCTTC. This codes for CASSLGLGGEQFF. The variable domain in full, completed from reference TRBV14 and TRBJ2-1, reads EAGVTQFPSHSVIEKGQTVTLRCDPISGHDNLYWYRRVMGKEIKFLLHFVKESKQDESGMPNNRFLAERTGGTYSTLKVQPAELEDSGVYFCASSLGLGGEQFFGPGTRLTVL.

This clonotype was seen at least ten times. CDR3 sequence reads: CAWSVDTTKHF. The CDR3 DNA follows: TGTGCCTGGAGTGTCGACACGACCAAGCATTTT. V gene TRBV30 combines with J gene TRBJ1-5; D uncertain. The V end was cut by 0 bases, the J end by 14 bases, with 11 bases between. This CDR3 contains 11 residues. CDR1 is GTSNPN and CDR2 is SVGIG in the germline V gene (reference sequence).

The chain employs TRBV11-3 and TRBJ1-3; TRBD1 matches at 9 bases. The CDR3 is made up of 17 amino acids. Per the germline V gene, CDR1 is SGHNT and CDR2 is YENEEA. V lost 4 bases and J lost 3; bases outside the gene matches: 10. The CDR3 loop reads CASSSFRDRVIGNTIYF. The DNA for the CDR3 is TGTGCCAGCAGCTCCTTCCGGGACAGGGTGATTGGAAACACCATATATTTT.

This clonotype was found many times. This chain connects TRBV30 to TRBJ2-4; D unclear. Trimming shortened V by 3 bases and J by 0 bases, and 6 bases separated the two germline ends. Germline V gives CDR1 GTSNPN, CDR2 SVGIG (reference sequence). The CDR3 runs to 13 residues. The CDR3 DNA reads TGTGCCTGGAGGATTGGAGCCAAAAACATTCAGTACTTC. Protein: CAWRIGAKNIQYF.

The chain uses TRBV19 and TRBJ2-1; 11 bases align to TRBD2. This CDR3 contains 14 residues. Germline V CDR1 and CDR2: LNHDA, SQIVND (reference sequence). Trimming removed 0 bases from V and 15 bases from J; junction bases left unmatched: 7. This chain's CDR3 is CASSIEPTGLAVFF. The CDR3 nucleotides read TGTGCCAGTAGTATAGAGCCTACGGGACTAGCGGTGTTCTTC.

The sample holds many counts of this clonotype. V is TRBV11-3 and J is TRBJ2-2; 7 nucleotides align to TRBD1. From germline, CDR1 is SGHNT and CDR2 YENEEA. Losses at the gene ends were 3 bases for V and 7 bases for J; bases not matched to a gene: 5. This CDR3 is 14 amino acids long. CDR3 region: CASSLGRQGGELFF. The CDR3, as DNA: TGTGCCAGCAGCTTGGGAAGACAGGGCGGGGAGCTGTTTTTT.

There are a few counts of this clonotype. The genes are TRBV19 and TRBJ2-7; TRBD2 matches 7 bases. V lost 3 bases and J lost 2; bases outside the gene matches: 7. CDR1 and CDR2 (germline): LNHDA, SQIVND (reference sequence). The CDR3 runs 15 residues. The CDR3 DNA follows: TGTGCCAGTAGTATCCAGACGGGAGGAGCCTACGAGCAGTACTTC. Translated, it gives CASSIQTGGAYEQYF.

This clonotype turned up a few times. The chain is built from TRBV5-1 and TRBJ2-2; 13 bases are shared with TRBD2. The CDR3 has 14 amino acids. Germline-derived CDR1 and CDR2 are SGHRS and YFSETQ. J gave up 8 bases and V 7 bases, and 5 bases lay outside the gene matches. CDR3 protein: CASRTSGSSGELFF. The CDR3 DNA follows: TGCGCCAGCCGGACTAGCGGGAGCTCTGGGGAGCTGTTTTTT. The full variable domain, its missing parts supplied by reference TRBV5-1 and TRBJ2-2, is KAGVTQTPRYLIKTRGQQVTLSCSPISGHRSVSWYQQTPGQGLQFLFEYFSETQRNKGNFPGRFSGRQFSNSRSEMNVSTLELGDSALYLCASRTSGSSGELFFGEGSRLTVL.

This clonotype was found many times. The genes are TRBV7-9 and TRBJ2-1, with 13 bases aligning to TRBD2. The ends lost 5 bases at V and 8 bases at J; junction bases unmatched: 6. The V gene's germline CDR1 is SEHNR and CDR2 FQNEAQ (reference sequence). The CDR3 covers 15 residues. Written as DNA, the CDR3 is TGTGCCAGCAGCCTCGGACTAGCGGGAGAGGATGAGCAGTTCTTC. It codes for CASSLGLAGEDEQFF. Full variable domain (outside the CDR3, taken from reference TRBV7-9 and TRBJ2-1): DTGVSQNPRHKITKRGQNVTFRCDPISEHNRLYWYRQTLGQGPEFLTYFQNEAQLEKSRLLSDRFSAERPKGSFSTLEIQRTEQGDSAMYLCASSLGLAGEDEQFFGPGTRLTVL.

This clonotype was counted a few times. The J gene is TRBJ2-3, the V gene TRBV5-1; 7 bases fit TRBD1. The CDR3 loop spans 16 amino acids. Germline CDR1 SGHRS, CDR2 YFSETQ. V shed 4 bases, J shed 2 bases, and the junction held 10 bases outside the gene matches. The CDR3 nucleotides read TGCGCCAGCAGCCTTAGACCGGGACAGAACACAGATACGCAGTATTTT. Its translation is CASSLRPGQNTDTQYF.

This clonotype has at least ten counts. CDR3 in DNA: TGTGCCAGCAAAGGGGGGCTACTCTCTGGGGCCAACGTCCTGACTTTC. It encodes CASKGGLLSGANVLTF. The rearrangement uses TRBV6-1 and TRBJ2-6; tentatively, D is TRBD1 or TRBD2 (6 bases each). The germline V gene has CDR1 MNHNS and CDR2 SASEGT. V lost 7 bases and J 0 bases, leaving 13 bases between the germline ends. The CDR3 runs 16 residues.

The chain carries TRBV19 and TRBJ2-2; D is perhaps TRBD1 (7 bases). This CDR3 comprises 14 residues. The V end was cut by 10 bases, the J end by 4 bases, with 16 bases between. CDR1 is LNHDA and CDR2 is SQIVND in the germline V gene (reference sequence). CDR3 coding DNA: TGTGCCACTAACTCGCAGGGGGGCACCGGGGAGCTGTTTTTT. Encoded protein: CATNSQGGTGELFF.

Notes on this clonotype: Because it lacks the conserved phenylalanine or tryptophan at the end, this CDR3 is likely a read error. The chain combines TRBV18 with TRBJ1-1; D not certain. Trimming took 2 bases from V and 1 from J, leaving 5 bases between them. CDR3 length: 13 amino acids. Germline-derived CDR1 and CDR2 are KGHSH and LQKENI. As DNA, the CDR3 is TGTGCCAGCTCACCAGCGGGGAACACTGAAGCTTTCTCT. Translating gives CASSPAGNTEAFS.

The chain has TRBV19 and TRBJ2-1; the match to TRBD2 covers 7 bases. Germline CDR1 is LNHDA and CDR2 is SQIVND (reference sequence). With V trimmed by 5 bases and J by 8 bases, 12 bases remained unmatched. CDR3 length: 15 amino acids. The DNA of the CDR3 is TGTGCCAGTAGTTCCCGCGGGGGATCAAGCGATGAGCAGTTCTTC. This codes for CASSSRGGSSDEQFF.

This clonotype has a handful of counts. The V and J genes are TRBV6-1 and TRBJ1-5, with D unclear. Germline CDR1 and CDR2: MNHNS and SASEGT. The CDR3 runs 13 residues. V was cut by 9 bases and J by 5 bases, with 14 bases left in between. The CDR3 protein is CARPPDRDQPQHF. CDR3 bases: TGTGCCAGGCCCCCCGATCGGGATCAGCCCCAGCATTTT.

The chain links TRBV28 to TRBJ2-2; 12 nucleotides match TRBD1. V shed 5 bases and J 3 bases; nucleotides not matched to a gene: 7. This CDR3 region has 17 residues. Germline V lookup: CDR1 MDHEN, CDR2 SYDVKM. The CDR3 is CASSLPGQGADTGELFF. The CDR3 DNA reads TGTGCCAGCAGTCTTCCGGGACAGGGGGCCGACACCGGGGAGCTGTTTTTT.

This clonotype was seen ten or more times. The chain uses TRBV6-5 and TRBJ2-7; tentatively, D is TRBD1 or TRBD2 (5 bases each). Germline-derived CDR1 and CDR2 are MNHEY and SVGAGI. The CDR3 covers 16 residues. Deletions cut 0 bases from V and 2 bases from J, with 14 bases between. This CDR3 reads CASSYSIEGPAYEQYF. DNA for the CDR3: TGTGCCAGCAGTTACTCGATTGAGGGGCCGGCCTACGAGCAGTACTTC.

This clonotype has a count of ten or more. V and J are TRBV11-2 and TRBJ2-5; the match to TRBD2 covers 11 bases. Germline values: CDR1 SGHAT, CDR2 FQNNGV. This CDR3 region has 17 residues. The J segment lost 7 bases and the V segment lost 5 bases, leaving 15 bases of the junction unmatched. The CDR3 DNA sequence: TGTGCCAGCAGCCATAGACGACTAGCGGGAAGGGGCGGGACCCAGTACTTC. Amino acids: CASSHRRLAGRGGTQYF.

This clonotype was seen ten or more times. The CDR3 nucleotides read TGTGCCTGGAGTACGCGGTCCGGCAATGAGCAGTTCTTC. The encoded protein is CAWSTRSGNEQFF. The V and J genes are TRBV30 and TRBJ2-1; D unclear. Trimming removed 2 bases at V and 6 bases at J, with 11 bases between. This CDR3 comprises 13 residues. Germline values: CDR1 GTSNPN, CDR2 SVGIG (reference sequence).

Ten or more counts support this clonotype. The chain employs TRBV28 and TRBJ2-7, with unresolved D. The V and J ends lost 6 bases and 0 bases respectively, with 12 bases between them. Germline CDR1 is MDHEN and CDR2 is SYDVKM. This CDR3 is built from 14 residues. The CDR3 is CASSTGPNSYEQYF. The CDR3 bases are TGTGCCAGCAGCACCGGACCAAACTCCTACGAGCAGTACTTC. Full variable domain (outside the CDR3, taken from reference TRBV28 and TRBJ2-7): DVKVTQSSRYLVKRTGEKVFLECVQDMDHENMFWYRQDPGLGLRLIYFSYDVKMKEKGDIPEGYSVSREKKERFSLILESASTNQTSMYLCASSTGPNSYEQYFGPGTRLTVT.

This clonotype has only a few counts. The chain employs TRBV2 and TRBJ2-7; 11 nucleotides line up with TRBD2. This CDR3 is built from 14 residues. Germline CDR1 and CDR2: SNHLY and FYNNEI. Trimming cost V 10 bases and J 8 bases; bases outside gene matches: 13. The CDR3, as DNA: TGTGCCACCCAAGGGCCGGGACTAGCGGAAAAGCAGTACTTC. Translating gives CATQGPGLAEKQYF.

The CDR3 DNA follows: TGTGCCAGCAGCCAAGATCTGGGGTTAGCGGGGGAATACAATGAGCAGTTCTTC. Protein product: CASSQDLGLAGEYNEQFF. The genes are TRBV14 and TRBJ2-1; 9 bases agree with TRBD2. This CDR3 region has 18 residues. Germline assignment: CDR1 SGHDN and CDR2 FVKESK. The J segment lost 4 bases and the V segment lost 0 bases, leaving 10 bases of the junction unmatched.

This clonotype was seen repeatedly, ten times or more. This chain links TRBV6-2 or TRBV6-3 with TRBJ2-1; D perhaps matches TRBD1 (5 bases). This CDR3 has 16 residues. The germline V and J ends were trimmed by 6 bases and 1 base, with 16 bases remaining between them. In germline, CDR1 is MNHEY, CDR2 SVGEGT. DNA for the CDR3: TGTGCCAGCAGCCACACAGGAGTTGTATCCTACAATGAGCAGTTCTTC. It yields the protein CASSHTGVVSYNEQFF.

This clonotype was detected many times. The chain couples TRBV12-3 or TRBV12-4 to TRBJ2-5, with 8 bases identical to TRBD2. The CDR3 sequence is 15 residues long. Trimming cost V 3 bases and J 0 bases; bases outside gene matches: 3. Written as DNA, the CDR3 is TGTGCCAGCAGTTTCGGGGGGGCGAACCAAGAGACCCAGTACTTC. The encoded protein is CASSFGGANQETQYF.

This chain joins TRBV5-1 and TRBJ1-2; perhaps TRBD1 as D (6 bases). The germline V gene has CDR1 SGHRS and CDR2 YFSETQ. CDR3 size: 13 residues. Trimming stripped 0 bases from V and 6 bases from J, with 9 bases between. CDR3 protein: CASSLEAGDGYTF. Written as DNA, the CDR3 is TGCGCCAGCAGCTTGGAGGCAGGGGATGGCTACACCTTC.

This clonotype was counted ten times or more. DNA of the CDR3: TGTGCCAGCGAGGAGGGAGAGGACTTCAATGAGCAGTTCTTC. Translating gives CASEEGEDFNEQFF. This chain links TRBV28 with TRBJ2-1; D is possibly TRBD2 (6 bases). The CDR3 covers 14 residues. Trimming took 8 bases from V and 6 from J, leaving 17 bases between them. Per the germline V gene, CDR1 is MDHEN and CDR2 is SYDVKM.